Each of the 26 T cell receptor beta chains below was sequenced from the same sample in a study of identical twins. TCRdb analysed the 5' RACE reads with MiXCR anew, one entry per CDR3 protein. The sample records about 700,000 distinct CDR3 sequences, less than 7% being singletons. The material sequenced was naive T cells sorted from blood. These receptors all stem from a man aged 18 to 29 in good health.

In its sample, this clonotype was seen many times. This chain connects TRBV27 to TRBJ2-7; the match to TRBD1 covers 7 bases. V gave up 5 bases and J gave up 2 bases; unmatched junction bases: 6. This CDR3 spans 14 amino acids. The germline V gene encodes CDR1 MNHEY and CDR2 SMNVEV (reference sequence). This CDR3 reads CASSPGQKPYEQYF. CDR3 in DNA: TGTGCCAGCAGTCCGGGACAGAAGCCCTACGAGCAGTACTTC.

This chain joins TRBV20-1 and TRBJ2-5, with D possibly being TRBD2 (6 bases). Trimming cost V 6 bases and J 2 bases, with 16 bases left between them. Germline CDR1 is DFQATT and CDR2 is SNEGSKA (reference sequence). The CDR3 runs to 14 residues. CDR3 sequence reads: CSARRTTLQETQYF. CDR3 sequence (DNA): TGCAGTGCCCGTAGGACTACGCTACAAGAGACCCAGTACTTC.

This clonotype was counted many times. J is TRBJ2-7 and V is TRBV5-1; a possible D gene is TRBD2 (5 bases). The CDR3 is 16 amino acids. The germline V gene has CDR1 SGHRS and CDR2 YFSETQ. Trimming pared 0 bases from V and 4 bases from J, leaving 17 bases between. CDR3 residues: CASSLARVGIPYEQYF. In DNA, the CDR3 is TGCGCCAGCAGCTTGGCCCGGGTCGGGATCCCATACGAGCAGTACTTC.

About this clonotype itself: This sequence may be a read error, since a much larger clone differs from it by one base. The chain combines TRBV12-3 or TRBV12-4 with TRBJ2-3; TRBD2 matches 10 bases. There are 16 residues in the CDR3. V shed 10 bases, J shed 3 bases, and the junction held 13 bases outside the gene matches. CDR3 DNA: TGTGCCAACACCTTAGGGCTAGCGGGAGTGACAGATACGCAGTATTTT. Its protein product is CANTLGLAGVTDTQYF.

CDR3 in amino acids: CASSLALGLAGGPGEQYV. The CDR3 DNA reads TGTGCCAGCAGTTTAGCGCTTGGACTAGCGGGAGGGCCTGGGGAGCAGTACGTC. This chain links TRBV12-3 or TRBV12-4 with TRBJ2-7; 15 positions match TRBD2. V gave up 0 bases and J gave up 7 bases; unmatched junction bases: 10. CDR3 length equals 18 residues.

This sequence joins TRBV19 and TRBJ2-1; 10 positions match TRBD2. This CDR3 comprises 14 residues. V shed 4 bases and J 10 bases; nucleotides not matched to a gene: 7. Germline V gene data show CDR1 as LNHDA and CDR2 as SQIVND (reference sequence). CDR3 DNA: TGTGCCAGTAGTAAACTAGCGGGAATGGGGGAGCAGTTCTTC. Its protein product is CASSKLAGMGEQFF.

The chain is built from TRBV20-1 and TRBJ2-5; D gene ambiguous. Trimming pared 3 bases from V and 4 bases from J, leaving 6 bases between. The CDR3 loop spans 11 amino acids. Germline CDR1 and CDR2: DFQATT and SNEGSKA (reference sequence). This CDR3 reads CSARGIETQYF. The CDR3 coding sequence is TGCAGTGCTAGGGGGATAGAGACCCAGTACTTC.

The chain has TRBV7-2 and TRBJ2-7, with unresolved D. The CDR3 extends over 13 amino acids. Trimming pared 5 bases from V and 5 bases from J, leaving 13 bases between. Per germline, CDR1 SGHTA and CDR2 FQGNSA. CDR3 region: CASSGRVSHEQYV. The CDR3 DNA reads TGTGCCAGCAGCGGTCGGGTTAGCCACGAGCAGTACGTC.

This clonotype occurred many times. The CDR3 nucleotides read TGTGCCAGCAGCTTAGATCCGGGTCAGAGAGATACGCAGTATTTT. It translates to CASSLDPGQRDTQYF. The V call is TRBV7-8, the J call TRBJ2-3; no definite D call. This CDR3 has 15 residues. The germline V gene encodes CDR1 SGHVS and CDR2 FQNEAQ. Trimming removed 1 base at V and 5 bases at J, with 13 bases between.

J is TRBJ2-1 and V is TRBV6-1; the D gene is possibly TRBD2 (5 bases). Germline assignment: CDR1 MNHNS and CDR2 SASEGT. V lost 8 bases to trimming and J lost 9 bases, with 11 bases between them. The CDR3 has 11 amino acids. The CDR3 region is CASEGASEQFF. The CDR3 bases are TGTGCCAGCGAGGGCGCAAGTGAGCAGTTCTTC.

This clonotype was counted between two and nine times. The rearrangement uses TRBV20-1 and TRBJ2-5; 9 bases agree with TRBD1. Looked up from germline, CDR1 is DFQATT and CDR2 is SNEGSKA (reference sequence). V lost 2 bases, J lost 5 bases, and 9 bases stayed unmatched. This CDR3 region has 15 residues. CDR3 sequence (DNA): TGCAGTGCTAGATTGAAAGGGACAGGGCGCGAGACCCAGTACTTC. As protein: CSARLKGTGRETQYF.

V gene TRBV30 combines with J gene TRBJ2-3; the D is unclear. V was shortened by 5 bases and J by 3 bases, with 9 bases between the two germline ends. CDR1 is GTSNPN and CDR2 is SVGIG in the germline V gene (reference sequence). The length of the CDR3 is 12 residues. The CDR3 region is CAWGGITDTQYF. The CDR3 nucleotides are TGTGCCTGGGGTGGGATAACAGATACGCAGTATTTT.

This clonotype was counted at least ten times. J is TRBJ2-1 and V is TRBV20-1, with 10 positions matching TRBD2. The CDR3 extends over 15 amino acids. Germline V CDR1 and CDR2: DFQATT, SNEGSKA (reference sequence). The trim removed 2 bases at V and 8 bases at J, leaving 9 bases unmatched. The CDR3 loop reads CSARPLAGVVDEQFF. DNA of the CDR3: TGCAGTGCTAGACCCCTAGCGGGAGTCGTCGATGAGCAGTTCTTC.

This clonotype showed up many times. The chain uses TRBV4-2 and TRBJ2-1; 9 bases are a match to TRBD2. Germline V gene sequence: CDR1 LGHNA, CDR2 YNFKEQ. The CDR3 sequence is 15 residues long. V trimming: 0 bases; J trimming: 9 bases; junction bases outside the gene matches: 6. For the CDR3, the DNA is TGTGCCAGCAGCCAAGAGGCTAGCGGGATGGTTGAGCAGTTCTTC. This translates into CASSQEASGMVEQFF.

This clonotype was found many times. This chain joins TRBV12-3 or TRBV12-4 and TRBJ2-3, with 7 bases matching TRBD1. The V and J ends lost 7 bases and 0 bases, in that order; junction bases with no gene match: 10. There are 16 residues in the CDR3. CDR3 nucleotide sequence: TGTGCCAGCACCTTCTTAACAGGGGCAAGCACAGATACGCAGTATTTT. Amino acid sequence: CASTFLTGASTDTQYF.

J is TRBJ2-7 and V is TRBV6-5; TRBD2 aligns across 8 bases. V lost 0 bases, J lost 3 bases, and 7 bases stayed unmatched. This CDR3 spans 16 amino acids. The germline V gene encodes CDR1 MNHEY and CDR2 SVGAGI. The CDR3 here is CASSYSAAGGFYEQYF. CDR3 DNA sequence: TGTGCCAGCAGTTACTCGGCGGCGGGAGGCTTCTACGAGCAGTACTTC.

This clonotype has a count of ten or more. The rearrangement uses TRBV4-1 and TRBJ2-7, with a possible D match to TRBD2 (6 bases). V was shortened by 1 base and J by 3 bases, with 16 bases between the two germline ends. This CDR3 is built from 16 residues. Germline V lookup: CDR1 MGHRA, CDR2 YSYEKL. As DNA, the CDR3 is TGCGCCAGCAGCCAAGTTAGGGGCCGGGAGTACTACGAGCAGTACGTC. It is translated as CASSQVRGREYYEQYV.

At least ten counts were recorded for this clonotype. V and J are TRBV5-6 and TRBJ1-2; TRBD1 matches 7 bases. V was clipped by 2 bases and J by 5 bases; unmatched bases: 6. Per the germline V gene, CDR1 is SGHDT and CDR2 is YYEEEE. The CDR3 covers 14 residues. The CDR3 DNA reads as TGTGCCAGCAGCTTACCACAGGGGATATATGGCTACACCTTC. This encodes CASSLPQGIYGYTF.

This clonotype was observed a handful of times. CDR3 loop: CASSPTPGEGKGYTF. For the CDR3, the DNA is TGCGCCAGCAGCCCAACACCCGGGGAGGGAAAGGGCTACACCTTC. The rearrangement links TRBV5-1 to TRBJ1-2; D is ambiguous. This CDR3 has 15 residues. Germline lookup yields CDR1 SGHRS and CDR2 YFSETQ. With 4 bases removed from V and 8 bases from J, the gap between germline ends came to 21 bases. The full variable domain, rest sourced from reference TRBV5-1 and TRBJ1-2, is KAGVTQTPRYLIKTRGQQVTLSCSPISGHRSVSWYQQTPGQGLQFLFEYFSETQRNKGNFPGRFSGRQFSNSRSEMNVSTLELGDSALYLCASSPTPGEGKGYTFGSGTRLTVV.

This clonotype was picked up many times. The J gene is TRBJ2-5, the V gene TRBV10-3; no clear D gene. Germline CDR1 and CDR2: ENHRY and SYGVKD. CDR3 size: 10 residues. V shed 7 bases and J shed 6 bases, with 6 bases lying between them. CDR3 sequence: CAIIDQTQYF. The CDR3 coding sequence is TGTGCCATCATCGATCAGACCCAGTACTTC.

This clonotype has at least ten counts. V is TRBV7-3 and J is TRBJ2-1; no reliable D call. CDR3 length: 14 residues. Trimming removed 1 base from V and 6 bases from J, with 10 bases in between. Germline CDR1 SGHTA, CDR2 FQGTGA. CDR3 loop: CASSLSSTGNEQFF. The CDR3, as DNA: TGTGCCAGCAGCTTAAGTAGCACGGGCAATGAGCAGTTCTTC.

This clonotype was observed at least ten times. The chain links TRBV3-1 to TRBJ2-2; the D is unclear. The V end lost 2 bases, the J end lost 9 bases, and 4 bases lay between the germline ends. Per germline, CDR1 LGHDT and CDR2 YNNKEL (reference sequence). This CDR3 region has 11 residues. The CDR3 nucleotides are TGTGCCAGCAGCCAACTTTGGGAGCTGTTTTTT. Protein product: CASSQLWELFF. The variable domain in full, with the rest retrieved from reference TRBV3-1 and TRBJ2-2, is DTAVSQTPKYLVTQMGNDKSIKCEQNLGHDTMYWYKQDSKKFLKIMFSYNNKELIINETVPNRFSPKSPDKAHLNLHINSLELGDSAVYFCASSQLWELFFGEGSRLTVL.

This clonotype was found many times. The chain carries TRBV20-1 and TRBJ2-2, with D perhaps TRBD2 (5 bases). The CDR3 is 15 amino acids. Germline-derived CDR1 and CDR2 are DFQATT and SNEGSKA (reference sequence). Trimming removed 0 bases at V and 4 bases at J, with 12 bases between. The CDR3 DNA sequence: TGCAGTGCTAGAGATACGGGGATTCCCACCGGGGAGCTGTTTTTT. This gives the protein CSARDTGIPTGELFF.

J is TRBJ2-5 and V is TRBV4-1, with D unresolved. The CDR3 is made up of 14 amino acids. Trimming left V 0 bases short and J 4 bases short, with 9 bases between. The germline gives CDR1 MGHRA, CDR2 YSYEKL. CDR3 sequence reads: CASSQDSWGETQYF. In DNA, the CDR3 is TGCGCCAGCAGCCAAGATAGTTGGGGAGAGACCCAGTACTTC.

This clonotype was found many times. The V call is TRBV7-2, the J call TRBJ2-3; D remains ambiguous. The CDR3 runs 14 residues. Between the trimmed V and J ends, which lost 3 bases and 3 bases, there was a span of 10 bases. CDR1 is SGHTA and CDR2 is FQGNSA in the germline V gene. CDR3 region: CASSLEKVTDTQYF. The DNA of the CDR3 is TGTGCCAGCAGCTTGGAAAAGGTTACAGATACGCAGTATTTT.

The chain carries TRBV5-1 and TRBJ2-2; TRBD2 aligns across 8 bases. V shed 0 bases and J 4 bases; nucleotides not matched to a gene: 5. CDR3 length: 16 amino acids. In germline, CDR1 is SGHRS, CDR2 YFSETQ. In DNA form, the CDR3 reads TGCGCCAGCAGCTTGGCGGGAGGGGTCGGCACCGGGGAGCTGTTTTTT. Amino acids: CASSLAGGVGTGELFF.